This T cell receptor (beta chain) was documented in a study of shared clonotypes between healthy human individuals. Per the study methods: ImmunoSEQ output lacked quality scores and full-length reads, limiting matched filtering. TCRdb's copy holds only in-frame clones and misses some; the assay was immunoSEQ multiplex PCR. V, J and clone size are taken as reported in that table, and D and trimming were inferred from the DNA itself. The sample includes 2 million to 2.5 million clones, more than 90% of them seen just once. Regarding this clone: Its antigen is currently unknown.

Study-wide results and caveats: Clonotype sharing across a few donors was observed for 4% to 6.5% of naive CD4 clonotypes. Sequencing depth was predicted to influence how clonotypes are shared among donors.

Germline V gives CDR1 GTSNPN, CDR2 SVGIG (reference sequence). The V and J ends lost 7 bases and 9 bases respectively, with 16 bases between them. The CDR3 contains 13 residues. This chain links TRBV30 with TRBJ1-6, with D perhaps matching TRBD1 (5 bases). The specimen was naive CD4+ T cells sorted from blood. The subset is: CD45RA+ positively selected. The receptor was derived from a man aged 18 to 30 in good health. As DNA, the CDR3 is TGTGCCTCCTCGGGACTCGATTCTTCACCCCTCCACTTT. This codes for CASSGLDSSPLHF.